This T cell receptor (beta chain) was profiled in a study of spatial heterogeneity in lung cancer. On the study more broadly: Where available, sequencing covered follow-up PBMC samples, taken at a median of about two years after resection. Detected sequences consistently included more beta-chain ones than alpha-chain ones. Study results and caveats: Detection of ubiquitous tumor TCRs in blood was higher at resection than follow-up.

Sample time point: blood at routine non-recurrence follow-up after resection. Sequencing of whole RNA from tumor, nontumor lung or frozen PBMC involved no sorting. This clonotype appeared many times. Its cognate antigen is unknown. TCR cDNA molecules each had a unique molecular identifier. TCRdb fed the 5' RACE reads into MiXCR, producing one record per CDR3 protein. Here the sample spans 45,000 to 65,000 distinct CDR3 sequences, roughly 7% being singletons. V dropped 5 bases and J dropped 5 bases, with 17 bases sitting between them. The germline V gene has CDR1 SGHRS and CDR2 YFSETQ. CDR3 length equals 14 residues.

The TCR was taken from a female donor with early-stage non-small cell lung cancer. The V and J genes are TRBV5-1 and TRBJ2-7, with D perhaps TRBD2 (5 bases). The specimen comprised PBMCs, sampled at follow-up. CDR3 DNA: TGCGCCAGCAGGTTGAAGTCGCCGGAGGACGAGCAGTACTTC. Its protein product is CASRLKSPEDEQYF.